The T cell receptor beta chain described here comes from a study of T cell responses to AZD1222 COVID-19 vaccine. Findings and limits, study-wide: Breadth and depth of Spike-specific TCRs rose after two AZD1222 doses.

The CDR3 runs to 15 residues. The germline CDR1 and CDR2 sequences are SNHLY and FYNNEI. The V and J ends lost 8 bases and 0 bases, in that order; junction bases with no gene match: 4. Measured with immunoSEQ multiplex PCR; TCRdb has only the in-frame clones, and not every one. Here the sample spans approximately 130,000 clones, approximately 90% being singletons. With respect to this clone: The antigen remains unidentified.

The chain couples TRBV2 to TRBJ2-1; the match to TRBD2 covers 10 bases. This TCR was sampled from an adult in good health. The source material was peripheral blood, sampled on day 0 of AZD1222 vaccination. This chain's CDR3 is CASWGLATSYNEQFF. The CDR3 nucleotides read TGTGCCAGCTGGGGACTAGCGACCTCCTACAATGAGCAGTTCTTC.